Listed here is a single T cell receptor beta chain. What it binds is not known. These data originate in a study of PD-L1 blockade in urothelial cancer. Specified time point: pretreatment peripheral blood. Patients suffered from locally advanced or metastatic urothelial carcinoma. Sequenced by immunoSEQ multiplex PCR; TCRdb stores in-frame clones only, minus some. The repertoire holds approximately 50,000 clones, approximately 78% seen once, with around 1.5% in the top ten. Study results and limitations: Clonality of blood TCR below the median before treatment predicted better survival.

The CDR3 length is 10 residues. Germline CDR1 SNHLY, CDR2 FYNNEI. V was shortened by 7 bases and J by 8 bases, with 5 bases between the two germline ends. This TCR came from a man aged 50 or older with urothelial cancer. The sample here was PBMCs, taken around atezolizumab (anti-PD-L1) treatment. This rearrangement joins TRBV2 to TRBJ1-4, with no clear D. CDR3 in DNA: TGTGCCAGCAAGCGAGAAAAACTGTTTTTT. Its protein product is CASKREKLFF.